These T cell receptor beta chains were read from a single sample in a study of cytomegalovirus exposure and HLA in healthy donors. Sequenced by immunoSEQ multiplex PCR; TCRdb stores in-frame clones only, minus some. The profile shows about 57,000 clones, under 80% of them singletons. The sequencing input was PBMCs. These receptors were obtained from a man aged 30 to 39 in good health and CMV-seropositive. Both conserved end residues are part of each CDR3. D genes are given only for firm matches. The listing skips clone size in some rows; elsewhere it reads once, few, many or a size class.

.,.,TRBJ1-2,TRBV7-2,CASSSSTGGYTF
.,TRBD1,TRBJ2-7,TRBV27,CASSLLGTGSHEQYF
.,.,TRBJ2-5,TRBV27,CASSLSGGGRETQYF
once,.,TRBJ2-7,TRBV19,CASSETGESEQYF
few,TRBD1,TRBJ1-2,TRBV2,CASSVGQGGVYGYTF
.,TRBD1,TRBJ2-3,TRBV28,CASSNGQGNTDTQYF
.,.,TRBJ2-3,TRBV6-4,CASSDSGGATDTQYF
.,TRBD1,TRBJ2-3,TRBV2,CAKEQGTGTDTRYF
.,.,TRBJ2-7,TRBV19,CASSGQTPHEQYF
.,.,TRBJ1-1,TRBV5-1,CASSLTARQTEAFF
.,.,TRBJ2-7,TRBV29-1,CSATSGTYEQYF
once,.,TRBJ1-1,TRBV7-6,CASSLGNRVPVNTEAFF
.,TRBD1,TRBJ1-2,TRBV11-2,CASSSAPADRGGGGYTF
once,TRBD2,TRBJ2-2,TRBV10-3,CAISESNPGGPGELFF
.,.,TRBJ1-4,TRBV9,CASSATSSEKLFF
.,.,TRBJ2-7,TRBV18,CASSLYTGGYEQYF
.,.,TRBJ2-7,TRBV7-2,CASSLSSYEQYF
.,TRBD1,TRBJ1-4,TRBV7-6,CASSLDRGAGEKLFF
.,.,TRBJ1-2,TRBV19,CASSIAGHNYGYTF
.,TRBD1,TRBJ1-2,TRBV7-9,CASSLTQGTGLNYGYTF
once,.,TRBJ1-5,TRBV19,CASSIQGRRQPQHF
.,.,TRBJ1-2,TRBV30,CAWSDTGNYGYTF
.,TRBD2,TRBJ2-1,TRBV27,CASSRNSGGSSGNEQFF
.,.,TRBJ2-7,TRBV4-2,CASSRDQYEQYF